Each of the 14 T cell receptor beta chains below was sequenced from the same sample in a study of blood T cell repertoires in COVID-19. Only in-frame clones appear in the TCRdb table, and some are missing; sequencing was by immunoSEQ multiplex PCR. The table records around 100,000 clones, roughly 84% of them present only once. The sample was peripheral blood. The receptor set was obtained from a man in his forties or fifties with acute or convalescent COVID-19.

The chain recombines TRBV6-5 with TRBJ2-1; TRBD1 is a possible D gene (5 bases). CDR1 is MNHEY, CDR2 SVGAGI, per germline. This CDR3 region has 15 residues. Trimming left V 2 bases short and J 5 bases short, with 13 bases between. The CDR3 loop reads CASSYGRAVHNEQFF. The DNA for the CDR3 is TGTGCCAGCAGTTACGGCAGGGCCGTCCACAATGAGCAGTTCTTC.

This clone was observed a single time. The chain couples TRBV2 to TRBJ2-7, with D perhaps TRBD1 (6 bases). Trimming removed 10 bases from V and 7 bases from J, with 32 bases in between. Per germline, CDR1 SNHLY and CDR2 FYNNEI. This CDR3 spans 17 amino acids. CDR3 region: CATVPRNVLQGRREQYF. In nucleotides, the CDR3 is TGTGCCACCGTTCCCCGAAACGTCCTGCAGGGGCGTCGGGAGCAGTACTTC.

This chain links TRBV4-3 with TRBJ2-2; tentative D call: TRBD1 (6 bases). The CDR3 has 16 residues. V was clipped by 0 bases and J by 7 bases, with 15 bases between them. Germline V lookup: CDR1 LGHNA, CDR2 YSLEER. CDR3 DNA: TGCGCCAGCAGCCAAGACCACAGGGTTTTAAGCGGGGAGCTGTTTTTT. This translates into CASSQDHRVLSGELFF.

In regard to this clone: Other DNA sequences of this sample code for an identical CDR3. The chain has TRBV11-3 and TRBJ2-1; D not resolved. The CDR3 runs 15 residues. The ends were cut back, 0 bases at V and 0 bases at J, with 6 bases in the middle. CDR1 is SGHNT, CDR2 YENEEA, per germline. CDR3 DNA: TGTGCCAGCAGCTTAGACCGCGGCTCCTACAATGAGCAGTTCTTC. As protein: CASSLDRGSYNEQFF.

The chain combines TRBV6-1 with TRBJ1-2; 9 bases are a match to TRBD1. Per the germline V gene, CDR1 is MNHNS and CDR2 is SASEGT. The CDR3 is made up of 18 amino acids. V was pared by 2 bases and J by 4 bases, with 14 bases of the junction left unmatched. CDR3 sequence: CASSEFPPNRGQVYGYTF. Here the CDR3 DNA reads TGTGCCAGCAGTGAATTTCCCCCTAACAGGGGGCAGGTCTATGGCTACACCTTC.

The rearrangement links TRBV2 to TRBJ2-7; D might be TRBD2 (6 bases). Germline CDR1 SNHLY, CDR2 FYNNEI. Trimming stripped 3 bases from V and 6 bases from J, with 9 bases between. The CDR3 is made up of 12 amino acids. CDR3 sequence (DNA): TGTGCCAGCAGTGAGGGGGGATTCGAGCAGTACTTC. This codes for CASSEGGFEQYF.

The chain uses TRBV6-2 or TRBV6-3 and TRBJ1-4; D perhaps matches TRBD1 (6 bases). Germline CDR1 and CDR2: MNHEY and SVGEGT. The V and J ends lost 5 bases and 8 bases respectively, with 15 bases between them. The CDR3 consists of 14 residues. The CDR3 loop reads CASSRQSRGEKLFF. The CDR3 coding sequence is TGTGCCAGCAGTCGACAGTCTAGGGGGGAAAAACTGTTTTTT.

The chain employs TRBV25-1 and TRBJ2-7; 7 bases map to TRBD1. This CDR3 spans 14 amino acids. Looked up from germline, CDR1 is MGHDK and CDR2 is SYGVNS. V was pared by 1 base and J by 1 base, with 1 base of the junction left unmatched. CDR3 sequence: CASSEWDRSYEQYF. The CDR3 bases are TGTGCCAGCAGTGAATGGGACAGATCCTACGAGCAGTACTTC.

This sequence joins TRBV7-9 and TRBJ2-4; maybe TRBD2 (5 bases). Between the trimmed V and J ends, which lost 5 bases and 0 bases, there was a span of 11 bases. The CDR3 is made up of 15 amino acids. CDR1 is SEHNR, CDR2 FQNEAQ, per germline (reference sequence). The CDR3 sequence is CASSPSSLAKNIQYF. CDR3 nucleotide sequence: TGTGCCAGCAGCCCCTCTAGCCTAGCCAAAAACATTCAGTACTTC.

This CDR3 is CASSAGTDLYGYTF. For the CDR3, the DNA is TGTGCCAGCAGCGCCGGGACTGACCTCTATGGCTACACCTTC. This chain joins TRBV13 and TRBJ1-2; possible D gene TRBD1, 5 bases. V was pared by 5 bases and J by 4 bases, with 14 bases between. Germline V gene lookup returns CDR1 PRHDT and CDR2 FYEKMQ (reference sequence). The CDR3 length is 14 residues.

CDR3 sequence reads: CASSRRGGNQPQHF. In DNA form, the CDR3 reads TGTGCCAGCAGCAGAAGGGGGGGGAATCAGCCCCAGCATTTT. The V call is TRBV5-8, the J call TRBJ1-5; D is perhaps TRBD1 (6 bases). The V end lost 4 bases, the J end lost 4 bases, and 12 bases lay between the germline ends. The CDR3 has 14 residues. The germline gives CDR1 SGHTS, CDR2 YDEGEE.

This clone was recorded once. The chain uses TRBV7-9 and TRBJ1-4, with D possibly matching TRBD1 (6 bases). Per the germline V gene, CDR1 is SEHNR and CDR2 is FQNEAQ (reference sequence). Trimming left V 0 bases short and J 7 bases short, with 15 bases between. The CDR3 contains 16 residues. The CDR3 nucleotides read TGTGCCAGCAGCTTAGCGGTGGGGGGGCGGACTGAAAAACTGTTTTTT. Encoded protein: CASSLAVGGRTEKLFF.

This chain joins TRBV3-1 (or the pseudogene TRBV3-2) and TRBJ1-1, with D maybe TRBD1 (6 bases). Per germline, CDR1 LGHDT and CDR2 YNNKEL (reference sequence). This CDR3 is built from 14 residues. V lost 4 bases to trimming and J lost 1 base, with 10 bases between them. Here the CDR3 reads CASSRGTKNTEAFF. The CDR3, as DNA: TGTGCCAGCAGCCGAGGGACAAAGAACACTGAAGCTTTCTTT.

The chain has TRBV16 and TRBJ1-4; D not certain. Trimming left V 1 base short and J 7 bases short, with 7 bases between. This CDR3 spans 13 amino acids. Germline V gene sequence: CDR1 KGHSY, CDR2 FQNENV. CDR3 in DNA: TGTGCCAGCAGCCAATGGCGGGCTGAAAAACTGTTTTTT. Amino acids: CASSQWRAEKLFF.